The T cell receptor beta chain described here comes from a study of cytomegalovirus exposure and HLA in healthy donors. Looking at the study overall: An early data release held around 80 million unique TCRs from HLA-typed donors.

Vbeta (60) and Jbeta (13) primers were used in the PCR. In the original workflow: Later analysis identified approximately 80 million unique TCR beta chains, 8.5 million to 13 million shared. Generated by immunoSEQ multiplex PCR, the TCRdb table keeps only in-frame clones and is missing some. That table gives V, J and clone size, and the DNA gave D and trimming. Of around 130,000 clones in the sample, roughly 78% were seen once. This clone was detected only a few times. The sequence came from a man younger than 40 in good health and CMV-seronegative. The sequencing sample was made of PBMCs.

This chain's CDR3 is CASSIDRGPEAFF. CDR3 nucleotides: TGTGCCAGCAGCATAGACAGGGGCCCCGAAGCTTTCTTT. The chain recombines TRBV7-9 with TRBJ1-1, with 8 bases identical to TRBD1. The germline gives CDR1 SEHNR, CDR2 FQNEAQ (reference sequence). The CDR3 runs to 13 residues. The J segment lost 8 bases and the V segment lost 5 bases, leaving 7 bases of the junction unmatched.